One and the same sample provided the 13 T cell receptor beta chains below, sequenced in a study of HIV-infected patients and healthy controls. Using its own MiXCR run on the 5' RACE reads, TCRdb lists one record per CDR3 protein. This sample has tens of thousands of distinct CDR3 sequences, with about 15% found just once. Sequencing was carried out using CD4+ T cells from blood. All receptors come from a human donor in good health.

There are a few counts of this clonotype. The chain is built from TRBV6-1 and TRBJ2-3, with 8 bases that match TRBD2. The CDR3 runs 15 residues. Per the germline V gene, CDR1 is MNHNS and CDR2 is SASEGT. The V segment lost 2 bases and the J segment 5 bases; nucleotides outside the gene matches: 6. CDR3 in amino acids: CASSELSGSGDTQYF. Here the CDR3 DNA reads TGTGCCAGCAGTGAACTAAGCGGGAGTGGAGATACGCAGTATTTT.

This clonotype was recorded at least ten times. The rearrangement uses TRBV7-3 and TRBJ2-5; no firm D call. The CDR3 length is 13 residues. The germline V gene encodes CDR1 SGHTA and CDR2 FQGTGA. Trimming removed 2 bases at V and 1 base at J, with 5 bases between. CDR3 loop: CASSLYSQETQYF. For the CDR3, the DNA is TGTGCCAGCAGCTTATACTCCCAAGAGACCCAGTACTTC. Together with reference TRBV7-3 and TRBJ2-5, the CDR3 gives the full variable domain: GAGVSQTPSNKVTEKGKYVELRCDPISGHTALYWYRQSLGQGPEFLIYFQGTGAADDSGLPNDRFFAVRPEGSVSTLKIQRTERGDSAVYLCASSLYSQETQYFGPGTRLLVL.

The CDR3 loop reads CASSNKADRGNTGELFF. CDR3 nucleotides: TGTGCCAGCAGCAACAAAGCGGACAGGGGGAACACCGGGGAGCTGTTTTTT. The chain employs TRBV21-1 and TRBJ2-2; the DNA was not used to check the table's D call, TRBD1. TRBV21-1 is tagged as a pseudogene. The CDR3 sequence is 17 residues long.

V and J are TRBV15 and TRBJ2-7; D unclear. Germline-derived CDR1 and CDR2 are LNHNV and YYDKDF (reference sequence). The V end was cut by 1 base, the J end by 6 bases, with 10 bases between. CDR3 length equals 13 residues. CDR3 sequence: CATSRGLAFEQYF. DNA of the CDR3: TGTGCCACCAGCAGAGGCCTTGCGTTCGAGCAGTACTTC.

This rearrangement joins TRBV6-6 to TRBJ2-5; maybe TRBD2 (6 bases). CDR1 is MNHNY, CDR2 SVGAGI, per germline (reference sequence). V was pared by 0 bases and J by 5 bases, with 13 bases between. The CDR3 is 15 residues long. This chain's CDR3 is CASSYSTSGGETQYF. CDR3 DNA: TGTGCCAGCAGTTACTCGACTAGTGGAGGGGAGACCCAGTACTTC.

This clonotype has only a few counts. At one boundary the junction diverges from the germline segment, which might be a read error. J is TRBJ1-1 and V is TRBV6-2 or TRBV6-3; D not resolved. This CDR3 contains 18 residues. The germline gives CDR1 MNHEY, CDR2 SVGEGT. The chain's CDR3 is CAGSYSMAVADRNTEAFF. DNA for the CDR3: TGTGCCGGCAGTTACTCGATGGCGGTGGCAGATAGGAACACTGAAGCTTTCTTT.

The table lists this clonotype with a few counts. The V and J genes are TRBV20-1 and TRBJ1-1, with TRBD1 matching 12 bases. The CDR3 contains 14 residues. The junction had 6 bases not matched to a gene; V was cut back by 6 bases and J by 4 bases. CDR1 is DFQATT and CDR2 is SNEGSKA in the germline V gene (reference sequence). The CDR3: CSAPGQGAVTEAFF. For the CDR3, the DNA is TGCAGTGCCCCGGGACAGGGGGCCGTCACTGAAGCTTTCTTT.

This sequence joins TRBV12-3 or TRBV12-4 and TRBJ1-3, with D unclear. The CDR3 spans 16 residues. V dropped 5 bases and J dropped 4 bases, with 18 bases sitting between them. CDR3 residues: CASSLLYPLSGNTIYF. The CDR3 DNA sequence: TGTGCCAGCAGTCTCCTTTATCCTCTATCCGGAAACACCATATATTTT.

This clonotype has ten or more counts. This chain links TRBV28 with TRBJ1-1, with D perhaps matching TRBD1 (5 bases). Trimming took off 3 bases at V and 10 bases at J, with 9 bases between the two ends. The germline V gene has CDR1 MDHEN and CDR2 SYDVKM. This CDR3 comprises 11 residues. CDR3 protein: CASSLTVVAFF. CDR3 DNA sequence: TGTGCCAGCAGTTTGACAGTGGTAGCTTTCTTT.

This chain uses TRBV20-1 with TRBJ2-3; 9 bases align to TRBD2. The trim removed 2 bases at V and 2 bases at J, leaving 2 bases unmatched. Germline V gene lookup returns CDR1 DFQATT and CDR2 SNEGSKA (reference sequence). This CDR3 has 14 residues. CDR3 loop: CSARLAGNTDTQYF. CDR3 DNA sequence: TGCAGTGCTAGACTAGCGGGGAACACAGATACGCAGTATTTT.

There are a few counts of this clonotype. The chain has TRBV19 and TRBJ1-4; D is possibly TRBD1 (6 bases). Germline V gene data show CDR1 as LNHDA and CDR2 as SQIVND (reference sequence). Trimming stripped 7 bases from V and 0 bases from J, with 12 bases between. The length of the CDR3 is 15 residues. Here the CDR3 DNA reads TGTGCCAGTAAAGGGGGGAGGACAACTAATGAAAAACTGTTTTTT. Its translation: CASKGGRTTNEKLFF.

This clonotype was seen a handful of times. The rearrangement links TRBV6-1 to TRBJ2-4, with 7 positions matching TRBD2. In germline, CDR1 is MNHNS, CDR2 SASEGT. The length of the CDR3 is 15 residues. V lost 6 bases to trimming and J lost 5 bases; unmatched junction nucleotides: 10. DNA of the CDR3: TGTGCCAGCAGCCCCGGGATTGGGAGGGAAAACATTCAGTACTTC. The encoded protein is CASSPGIGRENIQYF.

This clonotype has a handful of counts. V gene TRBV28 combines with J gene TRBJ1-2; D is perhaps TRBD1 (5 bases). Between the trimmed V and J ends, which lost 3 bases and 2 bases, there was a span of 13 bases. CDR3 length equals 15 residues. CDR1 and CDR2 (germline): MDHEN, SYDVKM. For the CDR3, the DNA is TGTGCCAGCAGTTTTGCAGGGTCGGTGAACTATGGCTACACCTTC. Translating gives CASSFAGSVNYGYTF.